This entry is about one T cell receptor beta chain. The antigen remains unidentified. The PCR contained 60 Vbeta and 13 Jbeta primers. Libraries were prepared by immunoSEQ multiplex PCR; TCRdb keeps only in-frame clonotypes and omits some of them. The profile shows 55,000 to 75,000 clones, approximately 77% of them singletons. This sample is drawn from a study of cytomegalovirus exposure and HLA in healthy donors. Whole-study context: The early release's HLA-typed donors yielded about 85 million unique TCRs. Study-wide findings and caveats: Most CMV-associated TCR beta chains appeared HLA-restricted in a later analysis.

The germline gives CDR1 SGHVS, CDR2 FQNEAQ. This CDR3 region has 16 residues. V shed 2 bases and J shed 5 bases, with 19 bases lying between them. Specimen: PBMCs. The gene calls are TRBV7-8 and TRBJ2-7, with D unclear. This TCR was sampled from a woman under 40 in good health and CMV-seropositive. In nucleotides, the CDR3 is TGTGCCAGCAGCTTACCGTGGCAGCGTACCACCAACGAGCAGTACTTC. Translated: CASSLPWQRTTNEQYF.